Following are 21 T cell receptor beta chains from one sample sequenced in a study of cytomegalovirus exposure and HLA in healthy donors. PCR was performed using 60 Vbeta and 13 Jbeta primers. Clones were sequenced by immunoSEQ multiplex PCR, and TCRdb holds only the in-frame ones, with some missing. The table has 170,000 or so clones, around 79% seen once. Sample: PBMCs. The receptor source for this set is a woman in her 40s in good health and CMV-seronegative.

J is TRBJ1-2 and V is TRBV21-1; the table assigns TRBD1, which was not confirmed against the DNA. TRBV21-1 is a pseudogene segment. The CDR3 is 18 amino acids. The CDR3 region is CARNNAGTGGHCNYGYTF. The CDR3 DNA reads TGTGCCAGAAATAATGCCGGGACAGGGGGCCACTGTAACTATGGCTACACCTTC.

This chain joins TRBV14 and TRBJ1-1, with TRBD1 matching over 7 bases. The CDR3 extends over 15 amino acids. Looked up from germline, CDR1 is SGHDN and CDR2 is FVKESK. The junction had 7 bases not matched to a gene; V was cut back by 6 bases and J by 0 bases. CDR3 nucleotides: TGTGCCAGCAGAGACAGGGACGCAGTGAACACTGAAGCTTTCTTT. Protein sequence: CASRDRDAVNTEAFF.

The rearrangement links TRBV15 to TRBJ2-2; weak D call: TRBD1 (6 bases). Germline CDR1 LNHNV, CDR2 YYDKDF (reference sequence). The V end was cut by 5 bases, the J end by 4 bases, with 17 bases between. The CDR3 extends over 16 amino acids. CDR3 in amino acids: CATSGSKGDFTGELFF. CDR3 coding DNA: TGTGCCACCAGCGGATCAAAGGGGGATTTCACCGGGGAGCTGTTTTTT. The whole variable domain, filled in from reference TRBV15 and TRBJ2-2, reads DAMVIQNPRYQVTQFGKPVTLSCSQTLNHNVMYWYQQKSSQAPKLLFHYYDKDFNNEADTPDNFQSRRPNTSFCFLDIRSPGLGDTAMYLCATSGSKGDFTGELFFGEGSRLTVL.

The J gene is TRBJ2-3, the V gene TRBV5-3; tentatively, D is TRBD1 (8 bases). TRBV5-3 is marked as an open reading frame, function uncertain. V was shortened by 10 bases and J by 6 bases, with 15 bases between the two germline ends. The CDR3 runs 12 residues. CDR3 in amino acids: CAERDRPDTQYF. The CDR3 DNA follows: TGTGCCGAGCGGGACAGGCCCGATACGCAGTATTTT.

The chain recombines TRBV6-1 with TRBJ1-1; D is undetermined. V was cut by 6 bases and J by 1 base, with 12 bases left in between. There are 14 residues in the CDR3. Germline CDR1 and CDR2: MNHNS and SASEGT. The CDR3 region is CASSPKRWNTEAFF. The DNA of the CDR3 is TGTGCCAGCAGCCCAAAGCGTTGGAACACTGAAGCTTTCTTT.

V gene TRBV5-1 combines with J gene TRBJ2-3; maybe TRBD2 (6 bases). The CDR3 consists of 15 residues. CDR1 is SGHRS and CDR2 is YFSETQ in the germline V gene. V was trimmed by 4 bases and J by 3 bases, leaving 15 bases between them. The CDR3 DNA follows: TGCGCCAGCAGCCCCTTCGCGGGGAGGACAGATACGCAGTATTTT. Translating gives CASSPFAGRTDTQYF.

This clone was detected only once. The V gene is TRBV10-1, the J gene TRBJ1-2; 10 bases fit TRBD1. This CDR3 comprises 14 residues. Germline V gene data show CDR1 as WNHNN and CDR2 as SYGVQD (reference sequence). V lost 6 bases to trimming and J lost 5 bases; unmatched junction nucleotides: 6. CDR3 sequence: CASSPGQGPYGYTF. For the CDR3, the DNA is TGCGCCAGCAGCCCGGGACAGGGGCCATATGGCTACACCTTC.

A note on this clone: At one end the junction does not follow the germline gene, possibly because of a read error. V is TRBV5-1 and J is TRBJ2-1; D gene ambiguous. CDR3 length: 14 residues. Per germline, CDR1 SGHRS and CDR2 YFSETQ. The CDR3 region is CASSLAYSDNEQFF. In DNA, the CDR3 is TGCGCCAGCAGCTTGGCGTACTCCGACAATGAGCAGTTCTTC.

V and J are TRBV27 and TRBJ1-1; D is possibly TRBD1 (5 bases). V lost 5 bases, J lost 4 bases, and 20 bases lay in between. Germline V lookup: CDR1 MNHEY, CDR2 SMNVEV (reference sequence). The length of the CDR3 is 16 residues. The CDR3 coding sequence is TGTGCCAGCAGTCTAACCATGGGGGGGTGGACCACTGAAGCTTTCTTT. This codes for CASSLTMGGWTTEAFF.

This sequence joins TRBV18 and TRBJ2-2, with D perhaps TRBD1 (5 bases). This CDR3 is built from 16 residues. Germline V gene lookup returns CDR1 KGHSH and CDR2 LQKENI. Between the trimmed V and J ends, which lost 0 bases and 0 bases, there was a span of 8 bases. CDR3: CASSPPKGTNTGELFF. The CDR3 DNA follows: TGTGCCAGCTCACCACCGAAGGGGACGAACACCGGGGAGCTGTTTTTT.

The chain employs TRBV6-5 and TRBJ2-2; D is uncertain. V dropped 4 bases and J dropped 5 bases, with 8 bases sitting between them. CDR3 length equals 13 residues. Germline V gene lookup returns CDR1 MNHEY and CDR2 SVGAGI. The CDR3 spells CASSSRWTGELFF. The CDR3 DNA is TGTGCCAGCAGTTCCCGGTGGACCGGGGAGCTGTTTTTT.

The chain joins TRBV5-1 to TRBJ2-5, with 12 bases lining up with TRBD2. Looked up from germline, CDR1 is SGHRS and CDR2 is YFSETQ. V dropped 4 bases and J dropped 1; count of bases not matched to a gene: 5. This CDR3 spans 16 amino acids. CDR3 region: CASSQGLAGFQETQYF. CDR3 nucleotides: TGCGCCAGCAGCCAGGGACTAGCGGGTTTCCAAGAGACCCAGTACTTC.

This clone was seen a handful of times. V usage is TRBV19 and J usage is TRBJ1-1; TRBD1 aligns across 8 bases. V was clipped by 5 bases and J by 2 bases; unmatched bases: 7. CDR1 and CDR2 (germline): LNHDA, SQIVND (reference sequence). The CDR3 runs 15 residues. The CDR3 loop is CASSLMDRVNTEAFF. Written as DNA, the CDR3 is TGTGCCAGTAGTCTTATGGACAGGGTAAACACTGAAGCTTTCTTT.

The chain joins TRBV11-3 to TRBJ2-5; 7 bases line up with TRBD1. CDR3 size: 17 residues. J lost 2 bases, V lost 1 base, and 10 bases had no gene match. CDR1 and CDR2 (germline): SGHNT, YENEEA. CDR3 nucleotides: TGTGCCAGCAGCTTAGGGTCGACGGGACAGACACAAGAGACCCAGTACTTC. It encodes CASSLGSTGQTQETQYF.

This clone was observed a single time. This chain joins TRBV6-5 and TRBJ1-2, with TRBD1 matching over 7 bases. The V and J ends lost 5 bases and 8 bases, in that order; junction bases with no gene match: 8. Germline assignment: CDR1 MNHEY and CDR2 SVGAGI. The CDR3 runs to 13 residues. CDR3 protein: CASSGRQGLGYTF. In DNA form, the CDR3 reads TGTGCCAGCAGTGGACGACAGGGATTGGGCTACACCTTC.

This rearrangement joins TRBV6-1 to TRBJ1-5; a possible D gene is TRBD1 (6 bases). The germline V gene has CDR1 MNHNS and CDR2 SASEGT. Deletions cut 6 bases from V and 2 bases from J, with 14 bases between. The CDR3 consists of 15 residues. Written as DNA, the CDR3 is TGTGCCAGCAGCTCGTCAGGGGCCGGCAATCAGCCCCAGCATTTT. As protein: CASSSSGAGNQPQHF.

The chain joins TRBV18 to TRBJ1-3, with 7 positions matching TRBD1. The CDR3 consists of 16 residues. Germline assignment: CDR1 KGHSH and CDR2 LQKENI. The V gene end was trimmed by 3 bases and the J gene end by 2 bases; junction bases not matched to a gene: 7. The CDR3 reads CASSPLGQVPGNTIYF. The DNA of the CDR3 is TGTGCCAGCTCACCTCTTGGACAGGTCCCTGGAAACACCATATATTTT.

The gene calls are TRBV10-1 and TRBJ2-4; D is perhaps TRBD1 (6 bases). The ends were cut back, 5 bases at V and 6 bases at J, with 14 bases in the middle. The CDR3 runs 14 residues. The germline gives CDR1 WNHNN, CDR2 SYGVQD (reference sequence). CDR3 amino acids: CASSQGSPRNIQYF. The CDR3 bases are TGCGCCAGCAGTCAGGGGTCACCAAGAAACATTCAGTACTTC.

The CDR3 sequence: CASSLDRTPGSPLHF. CDR3 sequence (DNA): TGCGCCAGCAGCTTGGACAGAACGCCAGGTTCACCCCTCCACTTT. The chain is built from TRBV5-1 and TRBJ1-6; D is unclear. V lost 0 bases to trimming and J lost 9 bases, with 13 bases between them. This CDR3 is 15 amino acids long. Germline V gene sequence: CDR1 SGHRS, CDR2 YFSETQ. Together with reference TRBV5-1 and TRBJ1-6, the CDR3 gives the full variable domain: KAGVTQTPRYLIKTRGQQVTLSCSPISGHRSVSWYQQTPGQGLQFLFEYFSETQRNKGNFPGRFSGRQFSNSRSEMNVSTLELGDSALYLCASSLDRTPGSPLHFGNGTRLTVT.

This clone was found a few times. The chain employs TRBV6-5 and TRBJ1-4; TRBD1 aligns across 9 bases. J lost 8 bases, V lost 5 bases, and 6 bases had no gene match. The CDR3 spans 14 residues. The germline V gene encodes CDR1 MNHEY and CDR2 SVGAGI. The CDR3 DNA sequence: TGTGCCAGCAGTGGGGACAGGGATGTAGAAAAACTGTTTTTT. Its translation is CASSGDRDVEKLFF.

The V and J genes are TRBV5-5 and TRBJ2-7; D might be TRBD1 (6 bases). The CDR3 has 14 residues. Germline assignment: CDR1 SGHKS and CDR2 YYEKEE (reference sequence). V gave up 0 bases and J gave up 3 bases, with 10 bases separating them. The CDR3 spells CASSLVGTNYEQYF. The CDR3 nucleotides read TGTGCCAGCAGCTTGGTGGGGACAAACTACGAGCAGTACTTC.